A selection of T cell receptor beta chains follows, all from one sample in a study of T cells in Graves' hyperthyroidism and ophthalmopathy. TCRdb re-analysed the multiplex PCR reads in MiXCR, keeping a single row per CDR3 protein. The data show under 400,000 distinct CDR3 sequences, around 20% seen once. Sequenced sample: blood. All receptors come from a woman between 45 and 60 years old with Graves' hyperthyroidism. The conserved cysteine and the conserved F or W are not part of the CDR3 here.

V	CDR3
TRBV7-9	ASSLAPTGSEQF
TRBV7-3	ASSRGGAYYNEQF
TRBV3-1	ASRGGQVTEAF
TRBV3-1	ASSVRGPRETQY
TRBV6-1	ASSYLLAGGPGTDTQY
TRBV20-1	SASTLAGVWSYNEQF
TRBV27	ASNSLAGGPNEQY
TRBV28	ASRLPGYNEQF
TRBV2	ASSERARVIHKQY
TRBV27	ASSRQGGIRYSPLH
TRBV5-4	ASSFGGNQETQY
TRBV2	ASSTGGVNSPLH
TRBV6-6	ASSYYRTSSYNSPLH
TRBV28	ASSLSIGKYGYT
TRBV28	ASSLNPSEQF
TRBV28	ASSEALSGNTIY
TRBV6-5	ASSYSKIGSGNTIY
TRBV20-1	SATGPNSPLH
TRBV3-1	ASSPLRMAIHEQY
TRBV30	AWSVRGVSTEAF
TRBV20-1	SARTTVTANYGYT
TRBV18	ASSLNPTGFGQPQH